This T cell receptor beta chain was found in a study of regulatory T cells in long-lasting Graves disease. With iRepertoire HTBI primers and Arm-PCR of CDR3 regions, TCR beta libraries were built. TCRdb reprocessed the multiplex PCR reads via MiXCR and lists one record per CDR3 protein. The repertoire holds a few hundred thousand distinct CDR3 sequences, with over 15% as singletons. Time point indicated: newly diagnosed GD, antithyroid drugs for less than 3 months. TCR sequences were obtained from RNA taken from PBMCs. The V gene end was trimmed by 0 bases and the J gene end by 5 bases; junction bases not matched to a gene: 4. The CDR3 contains 16 residues. From germline, CDR1 is SGHRS and CDR2 YFSETQ. This sample was shared with a second study, whose subject was T cells in Graves' hyperthyroidism and ophthalmopathy.

The sequence derives from a man in his forties or fifties with Graves disease. The V and J genes are TRBV5-1 and TRBJ1-4; TRBD1 agrees at 10 bases. This material consisted of peripheral blood mononuclear cells (PBMCs), taken at new diagnosis, from a patient treated with antithyroid drugs. DNA of the CDR3: TGCGCCAGCAGCTTGGGGACAGGGGGACGGAATGAAAAACTGTTTTTT. Amino acid sequence: CASSLGTGGRNEKLFF.